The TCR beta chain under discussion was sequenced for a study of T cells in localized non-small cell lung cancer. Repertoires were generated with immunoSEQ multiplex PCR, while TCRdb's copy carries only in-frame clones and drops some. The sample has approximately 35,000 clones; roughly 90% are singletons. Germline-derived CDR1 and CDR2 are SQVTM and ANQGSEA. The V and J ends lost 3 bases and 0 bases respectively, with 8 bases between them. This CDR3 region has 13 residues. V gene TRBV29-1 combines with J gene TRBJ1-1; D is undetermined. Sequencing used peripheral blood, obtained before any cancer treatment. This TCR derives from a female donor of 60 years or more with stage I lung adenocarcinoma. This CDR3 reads CSVEGRMNTEAFF. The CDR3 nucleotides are TGCAGCGTTGAGGGCAGAATGAACACTGAAGCTTTCTTT.